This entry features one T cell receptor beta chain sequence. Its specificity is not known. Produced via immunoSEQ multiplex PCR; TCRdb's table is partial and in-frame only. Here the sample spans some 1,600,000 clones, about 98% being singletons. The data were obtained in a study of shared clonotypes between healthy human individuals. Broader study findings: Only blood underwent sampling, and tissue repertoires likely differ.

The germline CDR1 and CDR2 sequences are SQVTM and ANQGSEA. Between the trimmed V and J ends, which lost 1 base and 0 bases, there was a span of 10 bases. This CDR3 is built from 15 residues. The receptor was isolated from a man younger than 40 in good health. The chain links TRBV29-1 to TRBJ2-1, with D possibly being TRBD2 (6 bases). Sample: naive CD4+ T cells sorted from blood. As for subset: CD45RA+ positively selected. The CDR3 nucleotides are TGCAGCGTTGAAGTACCGGGAGTCTCCTACAATGAGCAGTTCTTC. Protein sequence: CSVEVPGVSYNEQFF.